This T cell receptor (beta chain) stems from a study of T cell responses to AZD1222 COVID-19 vaccine. On this clone itself: Its antigen is still unknown.

Clones were read by immunoSEQ multiplex PCR, and TCRdb kept only the in-frame ones, dropping some. The table records tens of thousands of clones, about 90% of them present only once. Overall study findings and caveats: Distributed over spike, vaccine-associated CD4 TCRs predominated at 160-218 and 743-854.

This specimen consisted of peripheral blood, obtained 28 days after the second AZD1222 dose. This TCR came from an adult who received the AZD1222 COVID-19 vaccine.

CDR3 DNA sequence: TGTGCCAGCAGCTTAGGGCCCCACGGGGGCTACGAGCAGTACTTC. Protein: CASSLGPHGGYEQYF. The chain has TRBV11-2 and TRBJ2-7, with TRBD2 as a possible D gene (6 bases). V was clipped by 1 base and J by 3 bases, with 13 bases between them. CDR3 size: 15 residues. The germline gives CDR1 SGHAT, CDR2 FQNNGV.